A single sample gave rise to the 5 T cell receptor beta chains below, sequenced in a study of Ad26.COV2.S vaccination and SARS-CoV-2 variants. Treatment meaning: roughly 18 received Ad26.COV2.S at low or high dose, single or two shots; 5 received placebo; per-sample allocation not given. Specimens were obtained on day 63 following the first vaccine or placebo injection. The method was immunoSEQ multiplex PCR; TCRdb's version includes in-frame clones alone and lacks a portion of them. The repertoire includes 400,000 to 450,000 clones, approximately 92% of them detected once, and less than 15% sits in the top ten. The sample here was peripheral blood, taken in a trial of Ad26.COV2.S vaccine versus placebo. All receptors come from a person aged 18 to 59 who received the Ad26.COV2.S COVID-19 vaccine or a placebo.

This clone has only a few counts. The J gene is TRBJ2-2, the V gene TRBV7-3, with D unclear. There are 16 residues in the CDR3. Trimming left V 5 bases short and J 4 bases short, with 17 bases between. Germline V gene data show CDR1 as SGHTA and CDR2 as FQGTGA. The CDR3 sequence is CASSLISGLGTGELFF. The CDR3 DNA follows: TGTGCCAGCAGCCTGATTTCGGGTTTAGGCACCGGGGAGCTGTTTTTT.

The chain links TRBV9 to TRBJ2-1; 8 bases are a match to TRBD2. CDR3 length: 16 amino acids. Germline assignment: CDR1 SGDLS and CDR2 YYNGEE. Trimming cost V 1 base and J 1 base; bases outside gene matches: 4. CDR3 bases: TGTGCCAGCAGCGTAACCAGCGGGAGATCCTACAATGAGCAGTTCTTC. Translating gives CASSVTSGRSYNEQFF.

Only a few counts were recorded for this clone. The CDR3 loop is CSASGRTDTEAFF. The CDR3 DNA is TGCAGTGCCAGTGGCCGGACGGACACTGAAGCTTTCTTT. The chain joins TRBV20-1 to TRBJ1-1; D remains unclear. Germline loops: CDR1 DFQATT, CDR2 SNEGSKA (reference sequence). The CDR3 runs to 13 residues. The V end lost 6 bases, the J end lost 3 bases, and 14 bases lay between the germline ends.

In its sample, this clone was seen a few times. The chain is built from TRBV7-9 and TRBJ2-7; 8 nucleotides match TRBD2. The CDR3 spans 15 residues. CDR1 SEHNR and CDR2 FQNEAQ come from the germline V gene (reference sequence). V was clipped by 1 base and J by 5 bases; unmatched bases: 7. CDR3 bases: TGTGCCAGCAGCTTAGGGGGGACTAGTGGTGACGAGCAGTACTTC. This sequence encodes CASSLGGTSGDEQYF.

The rearrangement links TRBV3-1 (or the pseudogene TRBV3-2) to TRBJ2-1, with TRBD2 identical over 15 bases. The CDR3 spans 17 residues. V shed 4 bases and J 7 bases; nucleotides not matched to a gene: 8. Germline V lookup: CDR1 LGHDT, CDR2 YNNKEL (reference sequence). The CDR3 DNA sequence: TGTGCCAGCAGCCCATTCGGACTAGCGGGAGGGCCGAATGAGCAGTTCTTC. It yields the protein CASSPFGLAGGPNEQFF.